This T cell receptor (beta chain) was recorded in a study of CD8+ T cells in alopecia areata. Study-wide context: Twice daily, treated patients received 5 to 10 mg of oral tofacitinib.

Regarding treatment: oral pan-JAK inhibitor, 5-10 mg twice daily. The CDR3 totals 15 residues. Trimming cost V 4 bases and J 8 bases; bases outside gene matches: 5. CDR1 is SGHRS, CDR2 YFSETQ, per germline. Extraction and reverse transcription of RNA yielded cDNA as the sequencing template. Sequencing was performed with immunoSEQ multiplex PCR; in TCRdb, only in-frame clones are kept and a portion is missing. This table has about 64,000 clones, under 60% appearing once. This specimen was CD8+ T cells sorted from blood, taken between weeks 36 and 40, from a patient treated with tofacitinib. The receptor's source is a human donor with alopecia areata. J is TRBJ2-1 and V is TRBV5-1, with 14 bases fitting TRBD2. The CDR3: CASSRLAGGSDEQFF. The DNA for the CDR3 is TGCGCCAGCAGCCGACTAGCGGGAGGGTCGGATGAGCAGTTCTTC.